One and the same sample provided the 23 T cell receptor beta chains below, sequenced in a study of T cells after yellow fever vaccination. A single record per CDR3 protein comes from TCRdb applying MiXCR to the 5' RACE reads. Found here are just under 600,000 distinct CDR3 sequences, roughly 13% of them singletons; the top ten hold around an eighth. The sequences come from PBMCs, collected on the day of the yellow fever booster vaccination. These receptors were collected from a man in his thirties or forties who received the YFV17D yellow fever vaccine.

The chain is built from TRBV4-3 and TRBJ1-2; no clear D. The CDR3 totals 15 residues. Germline-derived CDR1 and CDR2 are LGHNA and YSLEER. Trimming removed 0 bases from V and 8 bases from J, with 16 bases in between. CDR3 loop: CASSQEPGWARGYTF. The CDR3 DNA reads TGCGCCAGCAGCCAAGAACCGGGATGGGCGCGAGGCTACACCTTC.

This clonotype showed up just a few times. The V gene is TRBV30, the J gene TRBJ1-2; no clear D gene. The CDR3 extends over 13 amino acids. The V and J ends lost 1 base and 6 bases respectively, with 12 bases between them. Germline lookup yields CDR1 GTSNPN and CDR2 SVGIG (reference sequence). The CDR3: CAWSERVHHGYTF. CDR3 DNA sequence: TGTGCCTGGAGTGAGCGGGTCCATCATGGCTACACCTTC.

The chain carries TRBV12-3 or TRBV12-4 and TRBJ2-7, with a weak D call TRBD1 (6 bases). This CDR3 has 13 residues. The V end lost 5 bases, the J end lost 3 bases, and 11 bases lay between the germline ends. CDR3 residues: CASSRQERYEQYF. CDR3 DNA sequence: TGTGCCAGCAGTCGACAGGAACGCTACGAGCAGTACTTC.

With respect to this clonotype: At one of its ends the junction is not consistent with the germline gene, which may arise from a read error. This chain joins TRBV19 and TRBJ2-1; D call uncertain. CDR1 is LNHDA, CDR2 SQIVND, per germline (reference sequence). The CDR3 length is 12 residues. The CDR3 loop is CASSMRDNEPFF. The DNA for the CDR3 is TGTGCCAGTAGTATGAGAGACAATGAGCCGTTCTTC. Together with reference TRBV19 and TRBJ2-1, the CDR3 gives the full variable domain: DGGITQSPKYLFRKEGQNVTLSCEQNLNHDAMYWYRQDPGQGLRLIYYSQIVNDFQKGDIAEGYSVSREKKESFPLTVTSAQKNPTAFYLCASSMRDNEPFFGPGTRLTVL.

This clonotype has a handful of counts. The V call is TRBV28, the J call TRBJ2-2; a weak D match, TRBD2 (5 bases). The V end was cut by 0 bases, the J end by 3 bases, with 11 bases between. Germline V gives CDR1 MDHEN, CDR2 SYDVKM. The CDR3 has 16 amino acids. The CDR3 DNA reads TGTGCCAGCAGTTTATGGGGCCGGGGAGACACCGGGGAGCTGTTTTTT. It codes for CASSLWGRGDTGELFF. Based on the CDR3 plus reference TRBV28 and TRBJ2-2, the full variable domain is DVKVTQSSRYLVKRTGEKVFLECVQDMDHENMFWYRQDPGLGLRLIYFSYDVKMKEKGDIPEGYSVSREKKERFSLILESASTNQTSMYLCASSLWGRGDTGELFFGEGSRLTVL.

V is TRBV3-1 and J is TRBJ2-7; D perhaps matches TRBD2 (6 bases). Trimming took 4 bases from V and 6 from J, leaving 16 bases between them. This CDR3 is built from 14 residues. In germline, CDR1 is LGHDT, CDR2 YNNKEL (reference sequence). CDR3 loop: CASSLDSSGLEQYF. In DNA form, the CDR3 reads TGTGCCAGCAGCCTAGACAGCAGCGGGCTCGAGCAGTACTTC.

The chain has TRBV5-5 and TRBJ1-5; D gene unclear. From germline, CDR1 is SGHKS and CDR2 YYEKEE (reference sequence). V dropped 0 bases and J dropped 5 bases, with 15 bases sitting between them. This CDR3 region has 16 residues. Written as DNA, the CDR3 is TGTGCCAGCAGCTTGGCCTCTGGGTTCGGAGATCAGCCCCAGCATTTT. This codes for CASSLASGFGDQPQHF.

The chain joins TRBV3-1 to TRBJ1-1; 9 bases match TRBD1. Germline loops: CDR1 LGHDT, CDR2 YNNKEL (reference sequence). This CDR3 has 19 residues. The ends lost 1 base at V and 1 base at J; junction bases unmatched: 13. The CDR3 bases are TGTGCCAGCAGCCAAGTCATCCCACAGGGGGCGGCGGCGAACACTGAAGCTTTCTTT. Translation: CASSQVIPQGAAANTEAFF.

This clonotype was picked up a small number of times. The CDR3 DNA is TGTGCCAGCAGTAGAACGAGTTACGAACCCTACGAGCAGTACTTC. Translating gives CASSRTSYEPYEQYF. The gene calls are TRBV5-5 and TRBJ2-7; D gene unclear. V lost 5 bases and J 2 bases, leaving 17 bases between the germline ends. The CDR3 consists of 15 residues. The germline CDR1 and CDR2 sequences are SGHKS and YYEKEE (reference sequence).

The chain uses TRBV9 and TRBJ2-2; 8 bases map to TRBD2. The length of the CDR3 is 15 residues. The V gene end was trimmed by 5 bases and the J gene end by 3 bases; junction bases not matched to a gene: 6. Germline CDR1 is SGDLS and CDR2 is YYNGEE. CDR3 sequence reads: CASRNGRAHTGELFF. CDR3 DNA sequence: TGTGCCAGCAGGAACGGGAGGGCCCACACCGGGGAGCTGTTTTTT. Filled out from reference TRBV9 and TRBJ2-2, the complete variable domain reads DSGVTQTPKHLITATGQRVTLRCSPRSGDLSVYWYQQSLDQGLQFLIQYYNGEERAKGNILERFSAQQFPDLHSELNLSSLELGDSALYFCASRNGRAHTGELFFGEGSRLTVL.

The rearrangement joins TRBV30 to TRBJ2-3; TRBD2 matches 7 bases. The germline gives CDR1 GTSNPN, CDR2 SVGIG (reference sequence). The CDR3 runs 15 residues. V gave up 2 bases and J gave up 3 bases; unmatched junction bases: 8. CDR3 bases: TGTGCCTGGAGTAAAAGCGGGAAATTGACAGATACGCAGTATTTT. This codes for CAWSKSGKLTDTQYF.

The J gene is TRBJ2-1, the V gene TRBV5-1; no clear D gene. This CDR3 contains 13 residues. V was cut by 4 bases and J by 5 bases, with 10 bases left in between. Germline CDR1 and CDR2: SGHRS and YFSETQ. This CDR3 reads CASSATVHNEQFF. The DNA for the CDR3 is TGCGCCAGCAGCGCGACGGTCCACAATGAGCAGTTCTTC. Filled out from reference TRBV5-1 and TRBJ2-1, the complete variable domain reads KAGVTQTPRYLIKTRGQQVTLSCSPISGHRSVSWYQQTPGQGLQFLFEYFSETQRNKGNFPGRFSGRQFSNSRSEMNVSTLELGDSALYLCASSATVHNEQFFGPGTRLTVL.

V gene TRBV5-1 combines with J gene TRBJ2-7, with 12 positions matching TRBD2. After removal of 7 bases from V and 7 bases from J, the junction contained 9 bases not matched to a gene. Germline V gene sequence: CDR1 SGHRS, CDR2 YFSETQ. The CDR3 sequence is 14 residues long. CDR3 coding DNA: TGCGCCAGCGGAACTAGCGGGAGGTTCGAAGAGCAGTACTTC. Translated, it gives CASGTSGRFEEQYF.

At least ten counts were recorded for this clonotype. The chain links TRBV12-3 or TRBV12-4 to TRBJ1-5; no clear D gene. Trimming shortened V by 1 base and J by 9 bases, and 10 bases separated the two germline ends. This CDR3 region has 13 residues. The CDR3 sequence: CASSLGPSGPQHF. CDR3 bases: TGTGCCAGCAGTTTAGGGCCCAGCGGGCCCCAGCATTTT.

This clonotype was counted only a few times. For the CDR3, the DNA is TGTGCCAGCAGCCAGAGGGGGCCGCAGACCTACGAGCAGTACTTC. Protein sequence: CASSQRGPQTYEQYF. The chain couples TRBV3-1 to TRBJ2-7, with 7 bases aligning to TRBD1. The ends lost 3 bases at V and 2 bases at J; junction bases unmatched: 7. CDR1 and CDR2 from the germline V gene are LGHDT and YNNKEL (reference sequence). There are 15 residues in the CDR3.

This chain joins TRBV20-1 and TRBJ2-1; D possibly corresponds to TRBD1 (6 bases). CDR1 is DFQATT and CDR2 is SNEGSKA in the germline V gene (reference sequence). V lost 0 bases, J lost 7 bases, and 16 bases lay in between. The CDR3 length is 15 residues. The CDR3 bases are TGCAGTGCTAGAGATGGCCAGGGGTTTGGGAATGAGCAGTTCTTC. Its protein is CSARDGQGFGNEQFF.

This clonotype was observed a few times. The chain recombines TRBV12-3 or TRBV12-4 with TRBJ2-5; 8 positions agree with TRBD2. The CDR3 sequence is 11 residues long. With V trimmed by 6 bases and J by 7 bases, 1 base remained unmatched. CDR3: CASSRGGTQYF. CDR3 nucleotides: TGTGCCAGCAGCCGGGGGGGGACCCAGTACTTC.

The genes are TRBV29-1 and TRBJ1-4; D is unclear. The CDR3 sequence is 12 residues long. CDR1 and CDR2 from the germline V gene are SQVTM and ANQGSEA. Trimming took off 4 bases at V and 4 bases at J, with 7 bases between the two ends. The CDR3 nucleotides are TGCAGCGTTGGAGGCCTTAATGAAAAACTGTTTTTT. Translating it yields CSVGGLNEKLFF.

This clonotype was found a few times. V gene TRBV5-1 combines with J gene TRBJ2-5, with TRBD1 identical over 10 bases. Germline trimming cut 3 bases from V and 2 bases from J; bases unmatched to any gene: 7. CDR3 size: 16 residues. CDR1 and CDR2 from the germline V gene are SGHRS and YFSETQ. The CDR3 spells CASSYSRDRGQETQYF. In DNA, the CDR3 is TGCGCCAGCAGCTATAGCAGGGACAGGGGTCAAGAGACCCAGTACTTC.

This clonotype was observed a few times. This chain joins TRBV7-2 and TRBJ2-5; tentative D call: TRBD1 (7 bases). CDR1 is SGHTA, CDR2 FQGNSA, per germline. V lost 5 bases, J lost 5 bases, and 18 bases lay in between. This CDR3 has 15 residues. In nucleotides, the CDR3 is TGTGCCAGCAGCATACAGGGGACGGCGGGGGAGACCCAGTACTTC. Protein: CASSIQGTAGETQYF.

This clonotype has just a few counts. V gene TRBV4-3 combines with J gene TRBJ2-7; D call uncertain. The germline V and J ends were trimmed by 1 base and 3 bases, with 13 bases remaining between them. The CDR3 runs to 15 residues. The germline V gene encodes CDR1 LGHNA and CDR2 YSLEER. This chain's CDR3 is CASSQAPGLGYEQYF. CDR3 DNA: TGCGCCAGCAGCCAAGCACCCGGCTTGGGCTACGAGCAGTACTTC.

This chain links TRBV9 with TRBJ2-7, with 10 bases lining up with TRBD1. CDR3 length: 14 amino acids. V gave up 0 bases and J gave up 4 bases; unmatched junction bases: 1. The germline V gene encodes CDR1 SGDLS and CDR2 YYNGEE. CDR3: CASSVEGQGYEQYF. In DNA, the CDR3 is TGTGCCAGCAGCGTAGAGGGACAGGGGTACGAGCAGTACTTC.

This clonotype was observed a handful of times. This chain joins TRBV7-9 and TRBJ2-2, with 8 bases lining up with TRBD1. The CDR3 consists of 17 residues. Germline trimming cut 6 bases from V and 0 bases from J; bases unmatched to any gene: 9. Germline V gene sequence: CDR1 SEHNR, CDR2 FQNEAQ (reference sequence). The CDR3 sequence: CASRRPPGQANTGELFF. CDR3 nucleotide sequence: TGTGCCAGCAGGCGGCCTCCGGGACAGGCGAACACCGGGGAGCTGTTTTTT.